These T cell receptor beta chains were read from a single sample in a study of blood T cell repertoires in COVID-19. Repertoires were generated with immunoSEQ multiplex PCR, while TCRdb's copy carries only in-frame clones and drops some. The sample has approximately 230,000 clones; about 86% are singletons. The material sequenced was peripheral blood. The receptor set was obtained from a man older than 75 with acute or convalescent COVID-19. CDR3s include the opening cysteine and the closing phenylalanine or tryptophan. Fields, in order: D gene, V gene, clone size, J gene, CDR3 DNA, CDR3 protein. The D gene is left open where the match is weak. The size of a clone is reported for some rows only, either as once, few or many, or as a class for expanded clones.

TRBD1	TRBV5-5	.	TRBJ1-2	TGTGCCAGCAGCTCCCACAGGGGGCCGGTCTATGGCTACACCTTC	CASSSHRGPVYGYTF
TRBD1	TRBV5-6	.	TRBJ2-7	TGTGCCAGCAGGGGCTCCGCGGGACAGGGGGCGGGGGAGCAGTACTTC	CASRGSAGQGAGEQYF
TRBD1	TRBV9	.	TRBJ1-6	TGTGCCAGCAGCGTAGGGACAGGGCCTAATTCACCCCTCCACTTT	CASSVGTGPNSPLHF
.	TRBV30	.	TRBJ1-2	TGTGCCTGGAGTGTACTGGTGGGGGCTGGCTACACCTTC	CAWSVLVGAGYTF
.	TRBV9	.	TRBJ1-5	TGTGCCAGCAGCGTGGGGACACTTCATAGCAATCAGCCCCAGCATTTT	CASSVGTLHSNQPQHF
.	TRBV7-9	.	TRBJ1-2	TGTGCCAGCATAGGGCAGGGTGGGAACTATGGCTACACCTTC	CASIGQGGNYGYTF
.	TRBV6-5	.	TRBJ2-7	TGTGCCAGCAGTCCAACCCAACCAGGCGGGCGCGAGCAGTACTTC	CASSPTQPGGREQYF
.	TRBV7-8	.	TRBJ1-3	TGTGCCAGCAGCTTAGAACGGGGGGTCGGAAACACCATATATTTT	CASSLERGVGNTIYF
.	TRBV9	.	TRBJ1-4	TGTGCCAGCAGCCTATACTCAGGGTCAACTAATGAAAAACTGTTTTTT	CASSLYSGSTNEKLFF
TRBD1	TRBV20-1	once	TRBJ1-6	TGCAGTGCTAGTAAGGCCGGACAGGGGGATTCACCCCTCCACTTT	CSASKAGQGDSPLHF
.	TRBV19	.	TRBJ2-7	TGTGCCAGTAGTAGCGTGGGCCTGAGCTCCTACGAGCAGTACTTC	CASSSVGLSSYEQYF
TRBD1	TRBV6-5	once	TRBJ1-5	TGTGCCAGCAGTAAGGCAGGGGGCGGCAATCAGCCCCAGCATTTT	CASSKAGGGNQPQHF
TRBD1	TRBV29-1	few	TRBJ2-6	TGCAGCGCCGATATCCGAGGGACAGGGGGCTCTGGGGCCAACGTCCTGACTTTC	CSADIRGTGGSGANVLTF
TRBD2	TRBV19	.	TRBJ2-2	TGTGCCAGTAGCTGGGCGAGGGGACTAGACGTCACCGGGGAGCTGTTTTTT	CASSWARGLDVTGELFF
.	TRBV5-8	.	TRBJ1-2	TGTGCCAGCAGCTGGAGTCGGAGAACACCCTGGGATGGCTACACCTTC	CASSWSRRTPWDGYTF
TRBD1	TRBV9	.	TRBJ2-7	TGTGCCAGCAGCCCAACCGGGACAGGCTCCTACGAGCAGTACTTC	CASSPTGTGSYEQYF
.	TRBV5-1	.	TRBJ1-6	TGCGCCAGCAGCTTGGGGGGGCTATACTCCTATAATTCACCCCTCCACTTT	CASSLGGLYSYNSPLHF
TRBD2	TRBV19	.	TRBJ2-1	TGTGCCAGTAGTATAGTCGGACTAGCGGGAGTACGAGGCAATGAGCAGTTCTTC	CASSIVGLAGVRGNEQFF
TRBD1	TRBV5-6	.	TRBJ2-7	TGTGCCAGCAGCTTGACCCCACACCGGGACAGGGTTTACGAGCAGTACTTC	CASSLTPHRDRVYEQYF
TRBD1	TRBV18	.	TRBJ2-6	TGTGCCAGCTCACCTTTGGGACAGGGGTCTGGGGCCAACGTCCTGACTTTC	CASSPLGQGSGANVLTF
.	TRBV7-2	.	TRBJ1-5	TGTGCCAGCAGCCCCCAGGACTACCTGAGTCAGCCCCAGCATTTT	CASSPQDYLSQPQHF
.	TRBV28	.	TRBJ2-1	TGTGCCAGCACGAGGGTCCCCTACAATGAGCAGTTCTTC	CASTRVPYNEQFF
TRBD1	TRBV6-5	.	TRBJ2-3	TGTGCCAGCAGTCGGGACAGGGGGCCCAAAGATACGCAGTATTTT	CASSRDRGPKDTQYF